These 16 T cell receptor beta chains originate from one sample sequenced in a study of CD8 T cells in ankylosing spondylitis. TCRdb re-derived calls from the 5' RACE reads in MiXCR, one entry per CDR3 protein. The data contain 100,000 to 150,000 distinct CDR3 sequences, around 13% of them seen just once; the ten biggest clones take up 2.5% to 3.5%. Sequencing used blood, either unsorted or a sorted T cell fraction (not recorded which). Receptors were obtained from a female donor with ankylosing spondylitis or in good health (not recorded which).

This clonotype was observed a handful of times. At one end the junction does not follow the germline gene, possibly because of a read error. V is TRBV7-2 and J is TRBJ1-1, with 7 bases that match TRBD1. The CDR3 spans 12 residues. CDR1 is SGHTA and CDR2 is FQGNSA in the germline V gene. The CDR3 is CASSFSRDSDSF. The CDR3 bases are TGTGCCAGCAGCTTTTCCCGGGACAGTGACTCTTTT.

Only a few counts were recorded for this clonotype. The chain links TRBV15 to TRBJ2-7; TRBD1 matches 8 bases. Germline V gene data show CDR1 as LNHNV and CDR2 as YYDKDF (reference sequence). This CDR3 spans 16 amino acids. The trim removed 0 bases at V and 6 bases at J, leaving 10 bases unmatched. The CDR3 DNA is TGTGCCACCAGCAGAGATTTTCAGGGGGCTGCGGGCGAGCAGTACTTC. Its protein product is CATSRDFQGAAGEQYF.

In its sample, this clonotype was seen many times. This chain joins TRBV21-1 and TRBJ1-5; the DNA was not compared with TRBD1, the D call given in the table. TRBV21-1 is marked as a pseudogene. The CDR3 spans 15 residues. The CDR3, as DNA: TGTGCCAGCAGCAGTCGACAGGGCAAATCAAAGCCCCAGCATTTT. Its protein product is CASSSRQGKSKPQHF.

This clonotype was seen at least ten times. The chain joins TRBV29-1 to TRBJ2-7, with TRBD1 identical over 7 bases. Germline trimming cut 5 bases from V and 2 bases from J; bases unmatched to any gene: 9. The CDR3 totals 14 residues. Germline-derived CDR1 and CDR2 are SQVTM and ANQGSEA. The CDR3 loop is CSVNTGQTTYEQYF. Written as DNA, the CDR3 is TGCAGCGTTAACACGGGACAGACCACCTACGAGCAGTACTTC.

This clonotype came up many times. The CDR3 spells CASSRGEQYF. CDR3 DNA: TGTGCCAGCAGTAGGGGGGAGCAGTACTTC. The rearrangement uses TRBV28 and TRBJ2-7, with D possibly TRBD1 on 6 matching bases. V was cut by 5 bases and J by 7 bases, with 6 bases left in between. The germline V gene encodes CDR1 MDHEN and CDR2 SYDVKM. This CDR3 has 10 amino acids.

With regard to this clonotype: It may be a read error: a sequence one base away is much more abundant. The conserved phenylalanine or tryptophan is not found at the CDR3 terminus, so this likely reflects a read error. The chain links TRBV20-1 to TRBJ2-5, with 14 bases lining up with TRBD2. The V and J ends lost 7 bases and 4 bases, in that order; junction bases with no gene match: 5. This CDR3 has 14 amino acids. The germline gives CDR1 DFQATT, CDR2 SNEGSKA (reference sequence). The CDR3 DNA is TGCAGTGTCACGGGACTAGCGGGAGCAGAGACCCAGTACCTC. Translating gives CSVTGLAGAETQYL.

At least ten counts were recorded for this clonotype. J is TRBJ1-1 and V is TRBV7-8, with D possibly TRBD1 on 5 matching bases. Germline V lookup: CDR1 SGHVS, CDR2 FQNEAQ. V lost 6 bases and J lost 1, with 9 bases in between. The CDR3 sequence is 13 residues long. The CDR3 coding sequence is TGTGCCAGCAGGAAAGACAGGAACACTGAAGCTTTCTTT. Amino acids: CASRKDRNTEAFF.

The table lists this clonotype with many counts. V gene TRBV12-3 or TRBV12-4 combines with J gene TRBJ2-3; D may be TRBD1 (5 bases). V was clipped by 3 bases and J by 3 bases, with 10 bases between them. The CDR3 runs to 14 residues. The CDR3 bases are TGTGCCAGCAGTTTTTCAGGGAAGACAGATACGCAGTATTTT. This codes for CASSFSGKTDTQYF.

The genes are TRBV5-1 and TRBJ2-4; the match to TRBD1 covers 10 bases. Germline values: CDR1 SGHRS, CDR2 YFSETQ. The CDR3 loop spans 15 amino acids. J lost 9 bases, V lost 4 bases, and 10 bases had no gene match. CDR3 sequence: CASSPGTGDTSIQYF. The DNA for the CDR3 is TGCGCCAGCAGCCCCGGGACAGGGGACACCAGCATTCAGTACTTC.

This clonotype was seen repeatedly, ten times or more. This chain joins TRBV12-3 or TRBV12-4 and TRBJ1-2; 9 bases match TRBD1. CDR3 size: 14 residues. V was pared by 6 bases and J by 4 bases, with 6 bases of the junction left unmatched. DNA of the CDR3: TGTGCCAGCAGCGCACAGGGGGCAGGCTATGGCTACACCTTC. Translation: CASSAQGAGYGYTF.

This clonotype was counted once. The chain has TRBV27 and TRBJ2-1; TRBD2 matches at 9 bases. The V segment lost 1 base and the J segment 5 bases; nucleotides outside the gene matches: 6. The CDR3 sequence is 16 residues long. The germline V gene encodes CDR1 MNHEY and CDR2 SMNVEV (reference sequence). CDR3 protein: CASSLLRGGADNEQFF. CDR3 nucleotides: TGTGCCAGCAGTTTATTACGCGGGGGGGCCGACAATGAGCAGTTCTTC.

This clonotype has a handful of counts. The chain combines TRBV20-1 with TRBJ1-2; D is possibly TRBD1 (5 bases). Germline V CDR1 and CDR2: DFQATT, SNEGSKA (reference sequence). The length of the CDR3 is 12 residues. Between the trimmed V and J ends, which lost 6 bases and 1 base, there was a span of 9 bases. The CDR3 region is CSAPTDNYGYTF. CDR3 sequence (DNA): TGCAGTGCCCCGACAGATAACTATGGCTACACCTTC.

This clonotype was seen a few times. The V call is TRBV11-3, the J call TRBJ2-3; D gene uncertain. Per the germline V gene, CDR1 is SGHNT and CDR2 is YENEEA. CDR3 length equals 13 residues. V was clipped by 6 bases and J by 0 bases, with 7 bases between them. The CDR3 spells CASRPTSTDTQYF. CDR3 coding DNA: TGTGCCAGCAGGCCGACTAGCACAGATACGCAGTATTTT.

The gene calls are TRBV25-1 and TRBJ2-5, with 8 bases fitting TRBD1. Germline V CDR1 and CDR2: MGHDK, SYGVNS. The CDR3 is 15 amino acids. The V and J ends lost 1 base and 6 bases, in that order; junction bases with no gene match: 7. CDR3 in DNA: TGTGCCAGCAGTGAATTAGGACAGGGTCTGCAGACCCAGTACTTC. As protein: CASSELGQGLQTQYF.

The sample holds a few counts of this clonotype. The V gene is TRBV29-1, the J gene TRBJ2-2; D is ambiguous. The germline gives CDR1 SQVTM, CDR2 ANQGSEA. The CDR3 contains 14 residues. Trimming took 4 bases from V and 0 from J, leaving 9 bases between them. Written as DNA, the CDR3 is TGCAGCGTTGTGCCGGACGCGAACACCGGGGAGCTGTTTTTT. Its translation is CSVVPDANTGELFF.

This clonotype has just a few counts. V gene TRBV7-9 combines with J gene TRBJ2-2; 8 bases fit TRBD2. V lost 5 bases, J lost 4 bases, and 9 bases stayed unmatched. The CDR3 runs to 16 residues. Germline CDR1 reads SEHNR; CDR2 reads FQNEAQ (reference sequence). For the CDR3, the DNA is TGTGCCAGCAGCACAAGCGGGAGAGGTGCCACCGGGGAGCTGTTTTTT. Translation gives CASSTSGRGATGELFF. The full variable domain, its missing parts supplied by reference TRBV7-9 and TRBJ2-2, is DTGVSQNPRHKITKRGQNVTFRCDPISEHNRLYWYRQTLGQGPEFLTYFQNEAQLEKSRLLSDRFSAERPKGSFSTLEIQRTEQGDSAMYLCASSTSGRGATGELFFGEGSRLTVL.